The clone carrying this T cell receptor beta chain was seen more than once but under ten times. The antigen is not known. This entry comes from a study of CD8 T cells in ankylosing spondylitis. The CDR3 is 11 residues long. Germline values: CDR1 SGHVS, CDR2 FNYEAQ. Trimming stripped 6 bases from V and 4 bases from J, with 7 bases between. Using its own MiXCR run on the 5' RACE reads, TCRdb lists one record per CDR3 protein. This sample has hundreds of thousands of distinct CDR3 sequences, with about a sixth found just once. Findings of the study overall: In synovial fluid and blood from reactive arthritis, some motif variants were previously reported. Researchers report that disease-linked clones proved CD8+ and relatively rare in peripheral blood. One TCR beta motif, made up of under ten highly homologous variants, appeared characteristic of ankylosing spondylitis blood. Disease-linked clones were reportedly significantly enriched in matched ankylosing spondylitis synovial fluid.

The clonotype comes from a male donor with ankylosing spondylitis. Sequencing used blood, either unsorted or a sorted T cell fraction (not recorded which). V usage is TRBV7-6 and J usage is TRBJ2-7, with D hard to call. The CDR3 here is CASRDRYEQYF. The CDR3 DNA reads as TGTGCCAGCAGGGATCGGTACGAGCAGTACTTC.